The present T cell receptor beta chain was sequenced within a study of cytomegalovirus exposure and HLA in healthy donors listed by TCRdb under 2017. A note on the overall study: According to a later analysis, one platform produced both the 100 to 150 validation repertoires and the 550 to 800 repertoires of the first cohort. The aim of the study was to test whether cataloging public T cell receptors could identify signatures of past pathogen exposure. A separate validation cohort of 100 to 150 different subjects was used in addition to the approximately 610-subject first cohort. High-throughput TCR immunosequencing, statistical association of individual TCRs with disease status, and machine learning were combined to predict cytomegalovirus infection status.

In its sample, this clone was seen once. Its antigen remains undetermined. No much larger clonotype is one base removed from it; base qualities were not supplied. Library preparation employed the immunoSEQ multiplex PCR assay. Turning to the authors' computational methods: A statistical classification framework was built to diagnose cytomegalovirus status from the catalog of TCR beta chain sequences. TCRdb retrieved this table from immuneACCESS and kept in-frame rearrangements only. Not all clones are present; in checked studies, unresolved V genes account for under half, and no reason is known for the remainder. The DNA was the basis for D and trimming; V, J and clone size are from that table. For this sample there are over 85,000 clones; roughly 94% appear just once. The top ten clones comprise 0.85% to 0.95% of the sample. The donors were included in the validation cohort of over a hundred subjects, a group kept apart from the roughly 680-subject first cohort.

In the germline V gene (reference sequence), CDR1 corresponds to LNHDA and CDR2 to SQIVND. Relative to germline, V is 3 bases shorter and J is 4 bases shorter, with 15 bases between their ends. Spanning cysteine to phenylalanine, the CDR3 consists of 15 amino acids. The sequence is cut down to CDR3 DNA, 45 bases in frame from base 1. What the authors observed across the whole study: In a later analysis, TCRs clustered in the first cohort were found to also tend to co-occur in the approximately 120 validation repertoires, with about 94% of cluster scores above 0. The classifier was reported to diagnose cytomegalovirus status with high specificity and sensitivity in both the original cohort and the validation cohort. The validation cohort had no HLA typing available for a later analysis, so co-occurrence within that cohort was assessed over all 120 or so repertoires. Three of the identified cytomegalovirus-associated TCR beta chains were confirmed in vitro to be specific for cytomegalovirus antigens. The authors suggested that the approach could potentially be extended to other disease states and immunological phenotypes. A total of some 180 TCR beta chains were listed by the study as associated with cytomegalovirus. While some public TCRs were present in many individuals, most TCR sequences turned up only very rarely across donors.

The source is a woman younger than 30 in good health and CMV-seronegative. In this chain, TRBV19 is recombined with TRBJ1-2; there is no confident call for the D gene. The specimen sequenced was PBMCs. The DNA sequence follows: TGTGCCAGTAGTATGACGCCCGGTAACAGCTATGGCTACACCTTC. The resulting protein is CASSMTPGNSYGYTF.